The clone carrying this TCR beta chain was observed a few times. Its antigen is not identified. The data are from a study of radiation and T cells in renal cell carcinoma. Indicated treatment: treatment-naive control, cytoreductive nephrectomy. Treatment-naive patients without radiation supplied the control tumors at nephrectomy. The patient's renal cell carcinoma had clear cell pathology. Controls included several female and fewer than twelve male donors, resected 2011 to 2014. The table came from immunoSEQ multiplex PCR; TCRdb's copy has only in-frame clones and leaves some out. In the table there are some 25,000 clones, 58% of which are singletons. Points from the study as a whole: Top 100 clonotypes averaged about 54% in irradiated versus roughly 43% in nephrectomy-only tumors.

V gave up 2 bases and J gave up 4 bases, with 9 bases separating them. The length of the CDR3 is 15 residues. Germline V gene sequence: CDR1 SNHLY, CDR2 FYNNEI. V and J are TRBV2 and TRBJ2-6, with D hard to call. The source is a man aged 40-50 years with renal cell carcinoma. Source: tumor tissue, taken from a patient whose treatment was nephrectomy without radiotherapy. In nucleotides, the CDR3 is TGTGCCAGCAGTGAATCTGGGAACGGGGCCAACGTCCTGACTTTC. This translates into CASSESGNGANVLTF.